Sequencing of this T cell receptor (beta chain) was carried out in a study of T cells in Graves' hyperthyroidism and ophthalmopathy. Study-wide findings and caveats: Blood shared most expanded thyroid clonotypes above 0.001. Ophthalmopathy got predicted by the model a median roughly 6.4 months before its onset.

RNA transcripts were the template for amplifying TCR beta CDR3 regions. A set of HTBI primers served as the primers for a first-round RT-PCR of the TCR CDR3. One entry per CDR3 protein, called by TCRdb with MiXCR from the multiplex PCR reads. In the table there are approximately 600,000 distinct CDR3 sequences, less than 25% of which are singletons. CDR1 is DFQATT and CDR2 is SNEGSKA in the germline V gene (reference sequence). V lost 0 bases and J lost 3, with 18 bases in between. There are 16 residues in the CDR3. Regarding this clonotype: Its antigen is undetermined.

The origin of this receptor is a man aged 25-40 years with Graves' ophthalmopathy. The rearrangement links TRBV20-1 to TRBJ2-7; the D is unclear. Sequencing was performed on blood. The CDR3: CSARDVGVSRRYEQYF. DNA of the CDR3: TGCAGTGCTAGAGATGTTGGCGTTAGCAGGCGCTACGAGCAGTACTTC.